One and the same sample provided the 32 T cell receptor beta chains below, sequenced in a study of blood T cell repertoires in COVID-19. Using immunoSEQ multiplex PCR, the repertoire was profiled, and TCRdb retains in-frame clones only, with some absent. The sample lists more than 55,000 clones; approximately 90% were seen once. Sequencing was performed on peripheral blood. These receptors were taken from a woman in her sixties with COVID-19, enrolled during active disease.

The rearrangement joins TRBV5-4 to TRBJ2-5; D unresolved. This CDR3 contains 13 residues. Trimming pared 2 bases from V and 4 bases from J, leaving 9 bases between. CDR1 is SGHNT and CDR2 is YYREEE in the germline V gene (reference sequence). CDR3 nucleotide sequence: TGTGCCAGCAGCTTAGCCGCGGCAGAGACCCAGTACTTC. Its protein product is CASSLAAAETQYF.

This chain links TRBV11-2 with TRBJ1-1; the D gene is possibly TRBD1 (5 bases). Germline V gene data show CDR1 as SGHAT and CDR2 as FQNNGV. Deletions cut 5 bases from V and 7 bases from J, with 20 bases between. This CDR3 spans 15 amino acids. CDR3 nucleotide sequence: TGTGCCAGCAGCCCCCGGTGGGGCCCCACGGGTGAAGCTTTCTTT. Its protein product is CASSPRWGPTGEAFF.

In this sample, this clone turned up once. The CDR3 protein is CASSLDGENQPQHF. In DNA form, the CDR3 reads TGTGCCAGCAGCTTAGATGGGGAGAATCAGCCCCAGCATTTT. The J gene is TRBJ1-5, the V gene TRBV11-3, with unresolved D. Germline V gene lookup returns CDR1 SGHNT and CDR2 YENEEA. The CDR3 has 14 amino acids. V lost 0 bases and J lost 4, with 7 bases in between.

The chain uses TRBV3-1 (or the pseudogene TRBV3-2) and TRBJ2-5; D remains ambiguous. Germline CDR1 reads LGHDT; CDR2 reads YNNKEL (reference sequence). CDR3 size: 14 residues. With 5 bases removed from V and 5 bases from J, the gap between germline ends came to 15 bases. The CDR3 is CASSTSARMETQYF. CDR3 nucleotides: TGTGCCAGCAGCACTTCTGCCCGTATGGAGACCCAGTACTTC.

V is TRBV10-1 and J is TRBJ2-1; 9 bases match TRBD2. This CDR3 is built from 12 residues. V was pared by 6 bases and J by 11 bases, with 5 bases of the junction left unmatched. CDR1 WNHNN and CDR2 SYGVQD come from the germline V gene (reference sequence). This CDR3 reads CASRELAGKQFF. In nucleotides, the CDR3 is TGCGCCAGCAGGGAACTAGCGGGCAAGCAGTTCTTC.

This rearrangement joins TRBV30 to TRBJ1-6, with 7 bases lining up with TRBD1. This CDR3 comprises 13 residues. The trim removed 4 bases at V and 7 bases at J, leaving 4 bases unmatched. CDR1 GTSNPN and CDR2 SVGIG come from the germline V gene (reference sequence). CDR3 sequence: CAWNGQDNSPLHF. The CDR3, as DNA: TGTGCCTGGAATGGACAGGACAATTCACCCCTCCACTTT.

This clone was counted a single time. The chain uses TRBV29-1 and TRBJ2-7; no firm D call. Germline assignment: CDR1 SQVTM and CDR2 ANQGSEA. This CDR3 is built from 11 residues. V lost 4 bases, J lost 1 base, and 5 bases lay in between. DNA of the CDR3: TGCAGCGTTGGACTTTCCTACGAGCAGTACTTC. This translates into CSVGLSYEQYF.

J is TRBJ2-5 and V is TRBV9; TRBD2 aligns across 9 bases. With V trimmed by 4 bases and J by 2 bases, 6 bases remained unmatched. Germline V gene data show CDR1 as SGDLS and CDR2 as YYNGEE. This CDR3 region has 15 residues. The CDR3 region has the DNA TGTGCCAGCAGCAAACTTCTAGCGGGGCAAGAGACCCAGTACTTC. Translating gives CASSKLLAGQETQYF.

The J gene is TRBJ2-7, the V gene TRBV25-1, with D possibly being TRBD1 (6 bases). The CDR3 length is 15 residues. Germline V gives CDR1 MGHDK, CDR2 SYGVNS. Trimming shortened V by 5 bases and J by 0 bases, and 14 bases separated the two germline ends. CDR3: CASSRGFRASYEQYF. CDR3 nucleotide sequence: TGTGCCAGCAGTAGGGGGTTCCGGGCCTCCTACGAGCAGTACTTC.

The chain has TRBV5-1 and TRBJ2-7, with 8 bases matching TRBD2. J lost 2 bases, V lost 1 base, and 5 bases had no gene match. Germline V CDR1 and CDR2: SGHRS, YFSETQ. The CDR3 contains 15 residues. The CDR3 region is CASSLWAGGTYEQYF. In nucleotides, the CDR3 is TGCGCCAGCAGCTTGTGGGCGGGAGGCACCTACGAGCAGTACTTC.

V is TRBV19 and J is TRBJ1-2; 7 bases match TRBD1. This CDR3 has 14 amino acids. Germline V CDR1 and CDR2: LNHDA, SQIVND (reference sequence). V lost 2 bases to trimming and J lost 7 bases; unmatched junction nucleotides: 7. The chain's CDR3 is CASSIRGTVSGYTF. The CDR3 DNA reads TGTGCCAGTAGTATAAGGGGGACAGTCTCTGGCTACACCTTC.

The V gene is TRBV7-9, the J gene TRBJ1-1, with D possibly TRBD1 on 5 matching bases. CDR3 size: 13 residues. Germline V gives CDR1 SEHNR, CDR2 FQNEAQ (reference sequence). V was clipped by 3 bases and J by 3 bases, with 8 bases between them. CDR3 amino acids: CASSFAGDTEAFF. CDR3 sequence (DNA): TGTGCCAGCAGCTTTGCGGGGGACACTGAAGCTTTCTTT.

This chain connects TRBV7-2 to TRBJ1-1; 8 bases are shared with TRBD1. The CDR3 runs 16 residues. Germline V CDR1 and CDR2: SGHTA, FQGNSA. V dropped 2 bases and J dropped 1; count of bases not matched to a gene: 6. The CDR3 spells CASSLRTGSGNTEAFF. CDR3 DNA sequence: TGTGCCAGCAGCTTAAGGACAGGGTCGGGGAACACTGAAGCTTTCTTT.

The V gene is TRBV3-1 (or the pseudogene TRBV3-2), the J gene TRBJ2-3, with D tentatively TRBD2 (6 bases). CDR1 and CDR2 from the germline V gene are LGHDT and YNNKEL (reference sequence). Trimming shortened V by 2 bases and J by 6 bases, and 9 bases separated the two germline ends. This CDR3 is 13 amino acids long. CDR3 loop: CASSQLAADTQYF. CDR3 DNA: TGTGCCAGCAGCCAATTAGCGGCGGATACGCAGTATTTT.

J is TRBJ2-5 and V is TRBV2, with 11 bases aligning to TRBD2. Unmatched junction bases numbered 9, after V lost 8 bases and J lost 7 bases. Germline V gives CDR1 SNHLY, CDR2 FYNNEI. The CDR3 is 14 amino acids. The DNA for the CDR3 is TGTGCCAGCGGGACTAGCGGTTCCGAGGGGACCCAGTACTTC. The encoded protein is CASGTSGSEGTQYF.

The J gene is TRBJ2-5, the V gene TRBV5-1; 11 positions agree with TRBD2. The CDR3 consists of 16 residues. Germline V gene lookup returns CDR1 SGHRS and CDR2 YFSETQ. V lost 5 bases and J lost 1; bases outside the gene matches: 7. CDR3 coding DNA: TGCGCCAGCAGTTCTATAGCGGGAGGGCTCCAAGAGACCCAGTACTTC. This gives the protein CASSSIAGGLQETQYF.

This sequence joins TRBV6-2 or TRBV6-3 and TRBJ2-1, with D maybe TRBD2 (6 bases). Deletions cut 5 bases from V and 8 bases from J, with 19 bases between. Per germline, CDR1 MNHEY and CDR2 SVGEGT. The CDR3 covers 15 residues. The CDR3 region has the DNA TGTGCCAGCAGTCGCGGGACGCACAACATCGATGAGCAGTTCTTC. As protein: CASSRGTHNIDEQFF.

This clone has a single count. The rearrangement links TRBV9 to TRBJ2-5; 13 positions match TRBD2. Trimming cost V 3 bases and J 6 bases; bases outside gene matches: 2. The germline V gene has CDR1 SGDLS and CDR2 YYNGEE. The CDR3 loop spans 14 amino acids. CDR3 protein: CASSGTSGRKTQYF. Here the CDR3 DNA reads TGTGCCAGCAGCGGGACTAGCGGGAGAAAGACCCAGTACTTC.

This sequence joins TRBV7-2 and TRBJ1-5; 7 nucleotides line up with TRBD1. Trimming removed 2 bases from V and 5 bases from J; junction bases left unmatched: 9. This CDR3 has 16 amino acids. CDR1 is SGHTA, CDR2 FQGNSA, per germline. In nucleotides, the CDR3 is TGTGCCAGCAGCTTATCCCCACAGGGGCCCCATCAGCCCCAGCATTTT. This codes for CASSLSPQGPHQPQHF.

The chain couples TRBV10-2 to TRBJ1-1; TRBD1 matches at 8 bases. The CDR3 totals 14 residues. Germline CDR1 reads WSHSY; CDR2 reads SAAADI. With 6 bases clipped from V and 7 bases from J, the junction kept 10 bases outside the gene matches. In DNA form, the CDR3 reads TGCGCCAGCAGAGAGACAGGGGTTATAGTTGAAGCTTTCTTT. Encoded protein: CASRETGVIVEAFF.

CDR3 in amino acids: CASSGRGGGNSPLHF. CDR3 in DNA: TGTGCCAGCAGCGGCCGGGGAGGAGGGAATTCACCCCTCCACTTT. The V gene is TRBV9, the J gene TRBJ1-6; D not resolved. Germline V gene data show CDR1 as SGDLS and CDR2 as YYNGEE. Trimming removed 3 bases from V and 7 bases from J, with 14 bases in between. The CDR3 sequence is 15 residues long. Variable domain in full (rest from reference TRBV9 and TRBJ1-6): DSGVTQTPKHLITATGQRVTLRCSPRSGDLSVYWYQQSLDQGLQFLIQYYNGEERAKGNILERFSAQQFPDLHSELNLSSLELGDSALYFCASSGRGGGNSPLHFGNGTRLTVT.

CDR3 amino acids: CAWSRGLSSPLHF. CDR3 in DNA: TGTGCCTGGAGTAGGGGGCTTAGTTCACCCCTCCACTTT. The V and J genes are TRBV30 and TRBJ1-6; 7 bases match TRBD1. This CDR3 comprises 13 residues. Per the germline V gene, CDR1 is GTSNPN and CDR2 is SVGIG (reference sequence). V was pared by 2 bases and J by 9 bases, with 4 bases of the junction left unmatched.

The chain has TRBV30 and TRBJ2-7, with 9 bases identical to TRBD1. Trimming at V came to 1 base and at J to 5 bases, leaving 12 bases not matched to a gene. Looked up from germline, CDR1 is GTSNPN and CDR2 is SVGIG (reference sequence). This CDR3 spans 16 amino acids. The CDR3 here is CAWSADTATGGDEQYF. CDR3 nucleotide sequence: TGTGCCTGGAGTGCAGATACCGCGACAGGGGGTGACGAGCAGTACTTC.

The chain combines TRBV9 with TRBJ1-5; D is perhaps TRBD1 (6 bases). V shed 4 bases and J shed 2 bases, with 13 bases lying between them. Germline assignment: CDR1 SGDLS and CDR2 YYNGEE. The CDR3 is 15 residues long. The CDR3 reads CASSSDSGGNQPQHF. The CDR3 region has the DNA TGTGCCAGCAGCTCCGACTCAGGGGGCAATCAGCCCCAGCATTTT.

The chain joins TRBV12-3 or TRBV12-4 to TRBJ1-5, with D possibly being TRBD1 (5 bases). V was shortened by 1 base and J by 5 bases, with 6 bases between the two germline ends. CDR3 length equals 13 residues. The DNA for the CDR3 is TGTGCCAGCAGTTTAGGGGGCCATCAGCCCCAGCATTTT. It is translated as CASSLGGHQPQHF.

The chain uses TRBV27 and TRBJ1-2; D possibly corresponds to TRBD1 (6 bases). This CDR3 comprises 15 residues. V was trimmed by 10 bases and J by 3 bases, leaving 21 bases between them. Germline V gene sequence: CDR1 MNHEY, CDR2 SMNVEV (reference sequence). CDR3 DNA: TGTGCCACCCGAACAGGGTCGGGGTCGGACTATGGCTACACCTTC. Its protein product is CATRTGSGSDYGYTF.

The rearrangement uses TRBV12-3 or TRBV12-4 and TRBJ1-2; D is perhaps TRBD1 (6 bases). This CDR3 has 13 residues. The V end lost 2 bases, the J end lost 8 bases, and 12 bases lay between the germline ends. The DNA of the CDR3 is TGTGCCAGCAGTTTACGACAGGTACAAGGCTACACCTTC. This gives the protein CASSLRQVQGYTF.

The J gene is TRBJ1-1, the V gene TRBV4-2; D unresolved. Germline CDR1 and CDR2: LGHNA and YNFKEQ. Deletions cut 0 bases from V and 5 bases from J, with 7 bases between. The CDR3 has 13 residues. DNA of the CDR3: TGTGCCAGCAGCCAAGATAGAGGAACTGAAGCTTTCTTT. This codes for CASSQDRGTEAFF.

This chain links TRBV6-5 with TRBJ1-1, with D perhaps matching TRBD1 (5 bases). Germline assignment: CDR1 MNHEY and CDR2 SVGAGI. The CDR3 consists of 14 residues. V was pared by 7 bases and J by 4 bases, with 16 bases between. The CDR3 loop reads CASINAGTGTEAFF. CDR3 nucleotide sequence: TGTGCCAGCATCAACGCGGGGACGGGCACTGAAGCTTTCTTT.

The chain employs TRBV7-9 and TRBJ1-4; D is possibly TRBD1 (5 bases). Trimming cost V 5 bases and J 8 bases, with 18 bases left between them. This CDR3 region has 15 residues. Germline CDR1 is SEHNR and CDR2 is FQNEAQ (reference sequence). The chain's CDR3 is CASSPQGAAGEKLFF. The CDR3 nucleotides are TGTGCCAGCAGCCCACAAGGGGCGGCCGGGGAAAAACTGTTTTTT.

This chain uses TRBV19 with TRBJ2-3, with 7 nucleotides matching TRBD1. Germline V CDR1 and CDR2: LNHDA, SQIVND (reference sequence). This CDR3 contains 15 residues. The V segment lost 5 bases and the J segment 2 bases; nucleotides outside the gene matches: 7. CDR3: CASSRSTGFTDTQYF. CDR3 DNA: TGTGCCAGTAGTCGATCGACAGGGTTCACAGATACGCAGTATTTT.

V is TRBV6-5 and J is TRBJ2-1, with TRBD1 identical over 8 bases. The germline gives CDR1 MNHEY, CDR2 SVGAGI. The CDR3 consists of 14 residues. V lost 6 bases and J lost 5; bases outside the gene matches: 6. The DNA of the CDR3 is TGTGCCAGCAGCAGACAGGGGCCCGACAATGAGCAGTTCTTC. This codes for CASSRQGPDNEQFF.